The clone carrying this TCR beta chain was seen a handful of times. Its antigen is still unknown. In the ViraFEST assay, antigen-specific CD4+ clonotypes were identified by expansion after peptide-pool stimulation. Cultured cells yielded isolated CD4+ T cells after 10 to 11 days. The vaccine recipients had no prior SARS-CoV-2 infection, with negative nucleocapsid antibodies. Some 2 million PBMC were placed in each well, which was supplemented with approximately 9.2 IU/ml IL-2 and around 9.4 ug/ml peptides. The entry originates in a study of vaccination effects on CD4 cells after COVID-19. The CDR3 has 14 amino acids. Trimming stripped 3 bases from V and 5 bases from J, with 13 bases between. Looked up from germline, CDR1 is SGHTA and CDR2 is FQGNSA. The protocol was immunoSEQ multiplex PCR, while the TCRdb copy is restricted to in-frame clones and leaves out a portion. The table has about 79,000 clones, 60% to 80% seen once.

Study-wide results and caveats: Clonal contraction was marked in infection- and vaccine-induced clones late after vaccination.

The sample in question was CD4+ T cells from PBMCs cultured with HCoV-229E spike peptides, obtained before COVID-19 vaccination. The clonotype was recovered from a human donor who received a COVID-19 vaccine. V and J are TRBV7-2 and TRBJ1-2; D unresolved. The CDR3 loop reads CASSFQNLGYGYTF. CDR3 nucleotide sequence: TGTGCCAGCAGCTTTCAGAATTTAGGGTATGGCTACACCTTC.